Listed below are T cell receptor beta chains from one sample, sequenced in a study of CD8+CD57+ T cells in acquired aplastic anemia. TCRdb reprocessed the reads via MiXCR and lists one record per CDR3 protein. The repertoire has about 98,000 distinct CDR3 sequences, 65% to 70% of them found once; the top ten carry 65%. Sequencing was carried out using sorted CD4+, CD8+, or CD8+CD57+ T cells (not recorded which) from PBMCs. The origin of the receptors is a human donor with aplastic anemia. Both conserved end residues are part of each CDR3. The D gene is left open where the match is weak. Expanded clones get a size class; other rows say once, few or many, or leave the size out.

clone size,D gene,J gene,V gene,CDR3 DNA,CDR3 protein
-,TRBD1,TRBJ2-7,TRBV7-9,TGTGCCAGCAGCTCCCTCGACAGGGGGCTTTACGAGCAGTACTTC,CASSSLDRGLYEQYF
-,-,TRBJ2-1,TRBV5-1,TGCGCCAGCAGCTTGGAAGGAGGTCAGGTGAACGATGAGCAGTTCTTC,CASSLEGGQVNDEQFF
few,-,TRBJ2-2,TRBV7-3,TGTGCCAGCAGCGCTACTAGAACCGGGGAGCTGTTTTTT,CASSATRTGELFF
-,-,TRBJ1-1,TRBV20-1,TGCAGTGCTAGAGATCCGGACAGTGAAGCTTTCTTT,CSARDPDSEAFF
-,-,TRBJ2-5,TRBV27,TGTGCCAGCAGTTTATCAGTGAGGGAGACCCAGTACTTC,CASSLSVRETQYF
-,-,TRBJ1-4,TRBV5-1,TGCGCCAGCAGCTTGGAGGGTTCTACTAATGAAAAACTGTTTTTT,CASSLEGSTNEKLFF
-,-,TRBJ2-7,TRBV7-6,TGTGCCAGCAGCTTTGGCAGGGAATACGAGCAGTACTTC,CASSFGREYEQYF
-,-,TRBJ1-4,TRBV15,TGTGCCACCAGCAGTACAGGAATGTTAGAAGAAAAACTGTTTTTT,CATSSTGMLEEKLFF
-,TRBD1,TRBJ1-2,TRBV24-1,TGTGCCACCAGTGACTCCCGGCCGACAGGGTCGGGAACTGGCTACACCTTC,CATSDSRPTGSGTGYTF
-,TRBD2,TRBJ2-7,TRBV10-1,TGCGCCAGCAGTCAAGGACTAGCGGGAGGTGGCGAGCAGTACTTC,CASSQGLAGGGEQYF
few,-,TRBJ2-7,TRBV10-3,TGTGCCATCAGTCCGACATGGGTCAACGAGCAGTACTTC,CAISPTWVNEQYF
-,-,TRBJ1-5,TRBV20-1,TGCAGTGCTAGAGGGACGGTCAATAGCAATCAGCCCCAGCATTTT,CSARGTVNSNQPQHF
few,-,TRBJ1-1,TRBV10-1,TGCGCCAGCAGTGAGTCGGGGGCCACTGGGTCCATGAACACTGAAGCTTTCTTT,CASSESGATGSMNTEAFF
-,-,TRBJ2-3,TRBV24-1,TGTGCCACCAGTCGGCAGGGAGATACGCAGTATTTT,CATSRQGDTQYF
few,TRBD1,TRBJ1-3,TRBV20-1,TGCAGTGCTAGAGGCGGGACAGGGGGCGTCTCTGGAAACACCATATATTTT,CSARGGTGGVSGNTIYF
few,-,TRBJ2-3,TRBV7-2,TGTGCCAGCAGCCGGAAGAGCACAGATACGCAGTATTTT,CASSRKSTDTQYF
-,-,TRBJ2-3,TRBV14,TGTGCCAGCAGCCCCGGGGTAGATACGCAGTATTTT,CASSPGVDTQYF
-,-,TRBJ1-2,TRBV20-1,TGCAGTGCTAGAGTCGGGGGCACCCCATATGGCTACACCTTC,CSARVGGTPYGYTF
-,-,TRBJ2-7,TRBV2,TGTGCCAGCAGTGAGATCTTAGGAGGGCTCGAGCAGTACTTC,CASSEILGGLEQYF
-,-,TRBJ2-3,TRBV29-1,TGCAGCGTTGAAGACGTCCCAGATACGCAGTATTTT,CSVEDVPDTQYF
once,-,TRBJ1-1,TRBV19,TGTGCCAGTAGTACTTTGGACACTGACACTGAAGCTTTCTTT,CASSTLDTDTEAFF
-,-,TRBJ2-3,TRBV29-1,TGCAGCGTTGCTACGACAGGTACAGATACGCAGTATTTT,CSVATTGTDTQYF
-,-,TRBJ1-6,TRBV6-5,TGTGCCAGCAGTTGGACGGGCTCACCCCTCCACTTT,CASSWTGSPLHF
-,TRBD2,TRBJ2-5,TRBV20-1,TGCAGTGCTTCGCTACAACCGGCGGGAGGAGAGACCCAGTACTTC,CSASLQPAGGETQYF
-,-,TRBJ1-5,TRBV24-1,TGTGCCACCAGTGAGGGTGGGCCCCAGCATTTT,CATSEGGPQHF
-,-,TRBJ1-1,TRBV2,TGTGCCAGCAGTGAGTCAGGGAGGACTGAAGCTTTCTTT,CASSESGRTEAFF
-,-,TRBJ1-2,TRBV29-1,TGCAGCGTCGGCGACAGAAATATTCAACTAAGCTATGGCTACACCTTC,CSVGDRNIQLSYGYTF
-,TRBD1,TRBJ1-6,TRBV20-1,TGCAGTGCTACCTCTGGACAGGGGGTATATTCACCCCTCCACTTT,CSATSGQGVYSPLHF
-,-,TRBJ1-2,TRBV2,TGTGCCAGCTACCAATTAGGGACAAAAAATGGCTACACCTTC,CASYQLGTKNGYTF
-,-,TRBJ2-1,TRBV9,TGTGCCAGCAGCCCTTCCACAAGCAATGAGCAGTTCTTC,CASSPSTSNEQFF
-,-,TRBJ2-7,TRBV29-1,TGCAGCGTTGGGGTGCGGTCCTACGAGCAGTACTTC,CSVGVRSYEQYF
-,TRBD1,TRBJ2-5,TRBV18,TGTGCCAGCTCACCCTCCACAGGGGGCGCGGAGGGAGAGACCCAGTACTTC,CASSPSTGGAEGETQYF
-,TRBD1,TRBJ1-2,TRBV11-1,TGTGCCAGCAGCCCTACGCGAACAGGGGGCAACTATGGCTACACCTTC,CASSPTRTGGNYGYTF
-,-,TRBJ1-6,TRBV2,TGTGCCAGCAGTGGGTTGGGGGTGCCCCCGCCCCTCCACTTT,CASSGLGVPPPLHF
-,-,TRBJ1-5,TRBV7-9,TGTGCCAGCAGCTTAGACGCAGCAGGTCAGCCCCAGCATTTT,CASSLDAAGQPQHF
-,TRBD1,TRBJ1-3,TRBV4-1,TGCGCCAGCAGCCCTAGGGACAGGGACGGGAACACCATATATTTT,CASSPRDRDGNTIYF
-,-,TRBJ2-2,TRBV12-3/TRBV12-4,TGTGCCAGCAGTTTAGTACGCGGGGAGCTGTTTTTT,CASSLVRGELFF
-,TRBD2,TRBJ2-7,TRBV7-9,TGTGCCAGCAGCTCCTGGACTAGTCGCGAGCAGTACTTC,CASSSWTSREQYF
-,-,TRBJ1-1,TRBV11-3,TGTGCCGGCAGCGTAAGGGGTCTCAGTAGGCCTTTCTTT,CAGSVRGLSRPFF
-,-,TRBJ2-3,TRBV12-3/TRBV12-4,TGTGCCAGCAGTTTACGGGGCCCCGCCCCAGATACGCAGTATTTT,CASSLRGPAPDTQYF
-,-,TRBJ1-1,TRBV29-1,TGCAGCGTGGGTGGGGGCTTTAACACTGAAGCTTTCTTT,CSVGGGFNTEAFF
-,-,TRBJ2-6,TRBV19,TGTGCCAGTGCCAGGGTTCCTACTGGGGCCAACGTCCTGACTTTC,CASARVPTGANVLTF
-,-,TRBJ2-7,TRBV29-1,TGCAGCGTCGCAGGGGGGAACGAGCAGTACTTC,CSVAGGNEQYF
-,-,TRBJ2-6,TRBV12-3/TRBV12-4,TGTGCCAGCAGCCAGGGGACCGGTCGCGTCCTGACTTTC,CASSQGTGRVLTF
few,TRBD1,TRBJ2-1,TRBV15,TGTGCCACGTGCTCCGGGACAGGGGCATATGAGCAGTTCTTC,CATCSGTGAYEQFF
-,-,TRBJ1-4,TRBV20-1,TGCAGTGCTAGAGATCTACAGGGAGGAGGGGGAAAACTGTTTTTT,CSARDLQGGGGKLFF
-,-,TRBJ1-4,TRBV7-2,TGTGCCAGCAGCTTAAGGTTAGGAGAAAAACTGTTTTTT,CASSLRLGEKLFF
-,TRBD1,TRBJ1-2,TRBV20-1,TGCAGTGCTACGTCCGACAGGGACAACTATGGCTACACCTTC,CSATSDRDNYGYTF
-,-,TRBJ2-5,TRBV25-1,TGTGCCAGCAGCAGCGAGACCCAGTACTTC,CASSSETQYF
-,-,TRBJ1-6,TRBV9,TGTGCCAGCAGCGGACAGGCTTCTAATTCACCCCTCCACTTT,CASSGQASNSPLHF
-,TRBD1,TRBJ2-1,TRBV10-3,TGTGCCATCAGTGATTTGGACAGGGTCTACAATGAGCAGTTCTTC,CAISDLDRVYNEQFF
-,TRBD2,TRBJ2-1,TRBV15,TGTGCCACCAGCAGAGATACACTAGCGGTGAACAATGAGCAGTTCTTC,CATSRDTLAVNNEQFF
-,-,TRBJ2-5,TRBV20-1,TGCAGTGCTAGAGATCACCGAGGACTATCGACAGAGACCCAGTACTTC,CSARDHRGLSTETQYF
-,-,TRBJ1-2,TRBV5-1,TGCGCCAGCAGCTTCGGGACGGGACACAGCAACTATGGCTACACCTTC,CASSFGTGHSNYGYTF
few,-,TRBJ2-5,TRBV7-8,TGTGCCAGCCCCGGGACAGAGACCCAGTACTTC,CASPGTETQYF